This is a list of T cell receptor beta chains from one sample in a study of T cell responses to AZD1222 COVID-19 vaccine. The assay was immunoSEQ multiplex PCR, and TCRdb's table has in-frame clones only and misses some. Of about 79,000 clones listed, 83% are singletons. Source: peripheral blood, taken 28 days after the second AZD1222 dose. Source of these receptors: an adult who received the AZD1222 COVID-19 vaccine. CDR3s include the opening cysteine and the closing phenylalanine or tryptophan. D genes are given only for firm matches. Clone size is stated in some rows and not others, as once, few, many or a class when expanded.

v_gene	d_gene	j_gene	abundance	CDR3nt	CDR3aa
TRBV11-3	NA	TRBJ2-1	NA	TGTGCCAGCAGCCCGGACGTCTACAATGAGCAGTTCTTC	CASSPDVYNEQFF
TRBV19	TRBD1	TRBJ1-2	NA	TGTGCCAGTAGACGAGACAGGGATCATGGCTACACCTTC	CASRRDRDHGYTF
TRBV9	NA	TRBJ2-1	once	TGTGCCAGCAGCCCGGAAGGGAACTCCTACAATGAGCAGTTCTTC	CASSPEGNSYNEQFF
TRBV18	NA	TRBJ1-3	NA	TGTGCCAGCTCAACGCTGGACACCTTCTCTGGAAACACCATATATTTT	CASSTLDTFSGNTIYF
TRBV28	NA	TRBJ1-2	NA	TGTGCCAGCAGTCCACCAGGACAGCGGGGCTACACCTTC	CASSPPGQRGYTF
TRBV12-3/TRBV12-4	NA	TRBJ2-3	NA	TGTGCCAGCAGTTTGACTAGCACAGATACGCAGTATTTT	CASSLTSTDTQYF
TRBV4-3	TRBD2	TRBJ2-2	NA	TGCGCCAGCAGCCAAGGTCTCCTAGCGGGATCTTGGGACACCGGGGAGCTGTTTTTT	CASSQGLLAGSWDTGELFF
TRBV4-2	NA	TRBJ2-1	medium-sized	TGTGCCAGCAGCCAAGATAAGGCGGGCGGCCGCAATGAGCAGTTCTTC	CASSQDKAGGRNEQFF
TRBV5-1	NA	TRBJ2-1	NA	TGCGCCAGCAGCTTGGCCGTGGGCAGCTACAATGAGCAGTTCTTC	CASSLAVGSYNEQFF
TRBV5-4	TRBD2	TRBJ2-5	NA	TGTGCCAGCAGCTTGGAGGGCGGGAGCGAGACCCAGTACTTC	CASSLEGGSETQYF
TRBV4-3	TRBD2	TRBJ2-1	NA	TGCGCCAGCAGCCCCGGGACTAGCGGCTACAATGAGCAGTTCTTC	CASSPGTSGYNEQFF
TRBV10-3	TRBD2	TRBJ2-1	NA	TGTGCCATCAGCTCCGGGACTAGCGGACGTACCAATGAGCAGTTCTTC	CAISSGTSGRTNEQFF
TRBV4-1	NA	TRBJ1-2	NA	TGCGCCAGCAGTCTATACGGGACTGCTTATGGCTACACCTTC	CASSLYGTAYGYTF
TRBV7-9	NA	TRBJ1-2	NA	TGTGCCAGCAGCCCCCCCCGGGGGGTGCTTTTGGGCTACACCTTC	CASSPPRGVLLGYTF
TRBV27	NA	TRBJ2-7	NA	TGTGCCAGCAGAGGGTCAGGTGGGGTTAAGGACGAGCAGTACTTC	CASRGSGGVKDEQYF
TRBV7-6	TRBD2	TRBJ2-3	NA	TGTGCCAGCAGCACTCCTAGCGGTCTTTTGGGGCAGTATTTT	CASSTPSGLLGQYF
TRBV28	NA	TRBJ2-7	NA	TGTGCCAGCAGTTTACCGGGGTACGGGCTCTCGGGCGAGCAGTACTTC	CASSLPGYGLSGEQYF
TRBV7-8	TRBD1	TRBJ2-1	NA	TGTGCCAGCAGCTTAGCGACAGGGGGCTTACACAATGAGCAGTTCTTC	CASSLATGGLHNEQFF
TRBV11-2	NA	TRBJ2-5	NA	TGTGCCAGCAGCTCAGAGAGGGGGGTGGTGACCCAGTACTTC	CASSSERGVVTQYF
TRBV10-3	TRBD1	TRBJ1-6	NA	TGTGCCAGCGGGGCCGGGACAGGGTTTTCACCCCTCCACTTT	CASGAGTGFSPLHF
TRBV28	TRBD1	TRBJ1-5	NA	TGTGCCAGCAGGACTCCGGGACAGGGTGTACAGCCCCAGCATTTT	CASRTPGQGVQPQHF
TRBV28	TRBD1	TRBJ1-2	NA	TGTGCCAGCAGTTCCATAGTCGGGACAGGGGGCACTAACTATGGCTACACCTTC	CASSSIVGTGGTNYGYTF
TRBV19	NA	TRBJ1-5	NA	TGTGCCAGTAGTTCCCCGCCCGGACAGCCCCAGCATTTT	CASSSPPGQPQHF
TRBV4-2	NA	TRBJ2-7	NA	TGTGCCAGCAGCCCTTGGGCGGGCGCCCACTACGAGCAGTACTTC	CASSPWAGAHYEQYF
TRBV5-4	TRBD2	TRBJ2-5	once	TGTGCCAGCAGCATTCTAGCGGGAGGAAGGGAGACCCAGTACTTC	CASSILAGGRETQYF
TRBV27	NA	TRBJ1-5	NA	TGTGCCAGCAGTTTCCGTCAGGGTAGCAATCAGCCCCAGCATTTT	CASSFRQGSNQPQHF
TRBV19	TRBD1	TRBJ2-7	NA	TGTGCCAGTAGTAACGGGGACAGGGTCCCCTACGAGCAGTACTTC	CASSNGDRVPYEQYF
TRBV28	NA	TRBJ2-3	NA	TGTGCCAGCAGTCTCGGACAGACCACAGATACGCAGTATTTT	CASSLGQTTDTQYF
TRBV5-6	NA	TRBJ1-5	NA	TGTGCCAGCAGCTGGGGGGGGACTTTAGTCAATCAGCCCCAGCATTTT	CASSWGGTLVNQPQHF
TRBV10-3	NA	TRBJ2-6	once	TGTGCCATCAGTGGGGGGTACTCTGGGGCCAACGTCCTGACTTTC	CAISGGYSGANVLTF
TRBV4-3	NA	TRBJ1-4	NA	TGCGCCAGCAGCCTTAGACTGCTCGCTAATGAAAAACTGTTTTTT	CASSLRLLANEKLFF
TRBV2	TRBD2	TRBJ2-7	NA	TGTGCCAGCAGTCTAACTAGCGCCTCCTACGAGCAGTACTTC	CASSLTSASYEQYF
TRBV6-5	TRBD2	TRBJ2-3	NA	TGTGCCAGCAGTTATACAGCGGGAGAACTGGATACGCAGTATTTT	CASSYTAGELDTQYF
TRBV14	TRBD2	TRBJ2-2	NA	TGTGCCAGCAGCCAAGAACTAGCGGGAGTTGTATTTCAGAGTACCGGGGAGCTGTTTTTT	CASSQELAGVVFQSTGELFF
TRBV9	NA	TRBJ1-3	NA	TGTGCCAGCAGTTACGCCAGGGGAGACTCTGGAAACACCATATATTTT	CASSYARGDSGNTIYF
TRBV7-9	NA	TRBJ2-7	few	TGTGCCAGCAGCTTAGACTGGTTGACAGCCTCCTACGAGCAGTACTTC	CASSLDWLTASYEQYF
TRBV19	NA	TRBJ2-1	NA	TGTGCCAGTAGTGGGATTGGGGCCGGCTCCTACAATGAGCAGTTCTTC	CASSGIGAGSYNEQFF
TRBV9	TRBD1	TRBJ1-3	once	TGTGCCAGCAGCGTAGCCCCTCTCGGGACAGTCGGGGTTGGAAACACCATATATTTT	CASSVAPLGTVGVGNTIYF
TRBV3-1/TRBV3-2	NA	TRBJ2-1	NA	TGTGCCAGCAGCTTACAGGTAGGGTGGTACAATGAGCAGTTCTTC	CASSLQVGWYNEQFF
TRBV10-3	NA	TRBJ1-1	NA	TGTGCCATCAGTGAGCGGAGACAAGGTAACACTGAAGCTTTCTTT	CAISERRQGNTEAFF
TRBV7-2	TRBD1	TRBJ2-7	many	TGTGCCAGCAGCTTAACAGGGGCGGGCGAGCAGTACTTC	CASSLTGAGEQYF
TRBV28	NA	TRBJ1-5	NA	TGTGCCAGCAGTTTATTCAGCAGAGATAATCAGCCCCAGCATTTT	CASSLFSRDNQPQHF
TRBV30	NA	TRBJ2-7	NA	TGTGCCTGGAGTGTACGGGGCAGGGTCTACGAGCAGTACTTC	CAWSVRGRVYEQYF
TRBV3-1/TRBV3-2	NA	TRBJ2-1	NA	TGTGCCAGCAGCCAAGTTCTGGCGGACAATAGTGAGCAGTTCTTC	CASSQVLADNSEQFF
TRBV5-1	NA	TRBJ2-5	NA	TGCGCCAGCAGCTTGCGGGCTAGCATAGAGACCCAGTACTTC	CASSLRASIETQYF
TRBV11-1	NA	TRBJ1-2	NA	TGTGCCAGCGGCCTCCGGGAGTTGGATGGCTACACCTTC	CASGLRELDGYTF
TRBV7-9	NA	TRBJ1-2	NA	TGTGCCAGCAGCTTAGTGGAGACGAGTAAAGGCTACACCTTC	CASSLVETSKGYTF
TRBV30	NA	TRBJ2-1	NA	TGTGCCTGGAGCCGTGGGGGAGGAGGGTACAATGAGCAGTTCTTC	CAWSRGGGGYNEQFF
TRBV28	NA	TRBJ1-5	once	TGTGCCAGCAGTTTGCTCCGCGGGGGTGGCAATCAGCCCCAGCATTTT	CASSLLRGGGNQPQHF
TRBV7-6	NA	TRBJ1-2	NA	TGTGCCAGCAGCTCCAATCCCGCTCGGACCTATGGCTACACCTTC	CASSSNPARTYGYTF
TRBV30	NA	TRBJ2-1	NA	TGTGCCTGGAGTGGGGTACTAACTGCCTACAATGAGCAGTTCTTC	CAWSGVLTAYNEQFF
TRBV3-1/TRBV3-2	NA	TRBJ2-3	NA	TGTGCCAGCAGCCAAGTCCAGGGCACAGATACGCAGTATTTT	CASSQVQGTDTQYF
TRBV4-2	NA	TRBJ2-6	NA	TGTGCCAGCAGCCAAAACCAGGGATCTGGGGCCAACGTCCTGACTTTC	CASSQNQGSGANVLTF
TRBV30	NA	TRBJ1-5	NA	TGTGCCTGGAGTGGGGGAGAAAAGAGGCCCCAGCATTTT	CAWSGGEKRPQHF
TRBV5-8	NA	TRBJ1-5	NA	TGTGCCAGCAGCTCCAGGTCGGGGAATCAGCCCCAGCATTTT	CASSSRSGNQPQHF